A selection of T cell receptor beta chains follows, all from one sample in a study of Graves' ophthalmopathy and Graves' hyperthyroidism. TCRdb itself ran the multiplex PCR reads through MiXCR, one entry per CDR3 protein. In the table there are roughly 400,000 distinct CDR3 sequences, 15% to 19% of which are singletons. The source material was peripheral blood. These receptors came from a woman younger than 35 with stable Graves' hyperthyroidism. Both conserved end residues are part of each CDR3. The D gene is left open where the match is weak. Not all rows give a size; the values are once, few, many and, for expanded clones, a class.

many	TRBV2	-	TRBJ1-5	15	CASSEGQGGNQPQHF	TGTGCCAGCAGTGAAGGGCAGGGAGGCAATCAGCCCCAGCATTTT
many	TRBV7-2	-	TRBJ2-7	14	CASSLVQGAHEQYF	TGTGCCAGCAGCTTAGTGCAGGGTGCCCACGAGCAGTACTTC
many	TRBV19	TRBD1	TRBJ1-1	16	CASSIDRGQMNTEAFF	TGTGCCAGTAGTATAGATCGGGGACAGATGAACACTGAAGCTTTCTTT
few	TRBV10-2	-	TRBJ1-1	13	CAAERESNTEAFF	TGCGCCGCAGAGAGAGAGTCGAACACTGAAGCTTTCTTT
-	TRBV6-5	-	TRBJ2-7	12	CASSYAGREQYF	TGTGCCAGCAGTTACGCAGGACGCGAGCAGTACTTC
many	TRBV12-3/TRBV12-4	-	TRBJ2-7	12	CASSPGLNEQYF	TGTGCCAGCAGTCCGGGACTTAACGAGCAGTACTTC
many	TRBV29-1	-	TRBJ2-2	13	CSVGRDNTGELFF	TGCAGCGTCGGTAGGGACAACACCGGGGAGCTGTTTTTT
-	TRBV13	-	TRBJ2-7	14	CASSLGGTRYEQYF	TGTGCCAGCAGCTTAGGCGGGACAAGGTACGAGCAGTACTTC
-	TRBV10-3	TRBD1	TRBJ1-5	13	CAGGQGDYQPQHF	TGTGCCGGGGGACAGGGGGATTATCAGCCCCAGCATTTT
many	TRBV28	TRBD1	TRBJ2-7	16	CATSTGVTTLRYEQYF	TGTGCCACATCTACAGGGGTTACGACTTTGAGATACGAGCAGTACTTC
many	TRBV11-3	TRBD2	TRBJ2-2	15	CASSAKRGGSGELFF	TGTGCCAGCAGCGCCAAGCGGGGGGGGTCCGGGGAGCTGTTTTTT
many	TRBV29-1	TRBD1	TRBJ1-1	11	CSVPDREGAFF	TGCAGCGTTCCGGACAGGGAGGGTGCTTTCTTT